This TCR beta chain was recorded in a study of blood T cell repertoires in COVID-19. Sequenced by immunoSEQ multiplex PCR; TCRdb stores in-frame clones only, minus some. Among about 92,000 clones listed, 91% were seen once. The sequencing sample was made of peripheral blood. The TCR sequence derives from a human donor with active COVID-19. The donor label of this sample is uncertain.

CDR3 amino acids: CASRPSGTDTQYF. Here the CDR3 DNA reads TGTGCCAGCAGGCCTAGCGGCACAGATACGCAGTATTTT. The chain carries TRBV6-2 or TRBV6-3 and TRBJ2-3, with D tentatively TRBD2 (6 bases). Per the germline V gene, CDR1 is MNHEY and CDR2 is SVGEGT. The CDR3 is 13 amino acids. V was pared by 6 bases and J by 1 base, with 8 bases between.